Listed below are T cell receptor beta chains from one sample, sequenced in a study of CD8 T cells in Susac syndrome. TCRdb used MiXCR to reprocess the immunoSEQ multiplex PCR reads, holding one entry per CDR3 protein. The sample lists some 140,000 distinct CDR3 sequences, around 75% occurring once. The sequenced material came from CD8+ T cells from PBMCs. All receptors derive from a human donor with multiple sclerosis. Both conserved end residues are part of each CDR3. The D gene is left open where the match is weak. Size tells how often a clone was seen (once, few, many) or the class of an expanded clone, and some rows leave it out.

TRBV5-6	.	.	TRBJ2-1	CASSSPPKGVNEQFF	TGTGCCAGCAGCTCACCCCCGAAGGGTGTAAATGAGCAGTTCTTC
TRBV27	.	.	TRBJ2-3	CASSMWGTTDTQYF	TGTGCCAGCAGTATGTGGGGGACCACAGATACGCAGTATTTT
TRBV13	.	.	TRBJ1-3	CASTPEVENTIYF	TGTGCCAGCACCCCAGAAGTGGAAAACACCATATATTTT
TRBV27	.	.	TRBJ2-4	CASSLGDNKNIQYF	TGTGCCAGCAGTCTCGGGGACAACAAAAACATTCAGTACTTC
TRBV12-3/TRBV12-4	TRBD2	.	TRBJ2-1	CASSIPGGFYNEQFF	TGTGCCAGCAGTATACCGGGGGGGTTTTACAATGAGCAGTTCTTC
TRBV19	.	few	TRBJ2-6	CASTAAFTQLHSSGANVLTF	TGTGCCAGTACAGCCGCTTTCACCCAACTCCACAGCTCTGGGGCCAACGTCCTGACTTTC
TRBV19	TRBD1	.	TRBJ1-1	CASSGTGVTEAFF	TGTGCCAGTAGTGGGACAGGGGTAACTGAAGCTTTCTTT
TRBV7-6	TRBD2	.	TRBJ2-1	CASSLERGDNEQFF	TGTGCCAGCAGCTTAGAGCGGGGGGACAATGAGCAGTTCTTC
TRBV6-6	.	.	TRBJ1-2	CASSYVADPNYGYTF	TGTGCCAGCAGTTACGTGGCAGATCCTAACTATGGCTACACCTTC
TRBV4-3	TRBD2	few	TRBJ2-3	CASSQDSSGMGDTQYF	TGCGCCAGCAGCCAAGATTCTAGCGGGATGGGGGATACGCAGTATTTT
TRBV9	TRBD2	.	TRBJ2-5	CASSLGTMETQYF	TGTGCCAGCAGCCTTGGGACTATGGAGACCCAGTACTTC
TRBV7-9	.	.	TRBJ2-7	CASSLVSAGTGGYF	TGTGCCAGCAGCTTAGTATCAGCGGGCACCGGCGGGTACTTC
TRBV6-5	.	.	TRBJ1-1	CASSYWAANTEAFF	TGTGCCAGCAGTTACTGGGCAGCGAACACTGAAGCTTTCTTT
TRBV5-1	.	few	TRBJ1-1	CASSLDPPDTEAFF	TGCGCCAGCAGCTTGGACCCGCCAGATACTGAAGCTTTCTTT
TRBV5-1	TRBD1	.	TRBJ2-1	CASSLGTGDYNEQFF	TGCGCCAGCAGCTTAGGGACAGGGGACTACAATGAGCAGTTCTTC
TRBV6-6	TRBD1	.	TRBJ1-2	CASSYWTGEREGYTF	TGTGCCAGCAGTTATTGGACAGGGGAAAGGGAAGGCTACACCTTC
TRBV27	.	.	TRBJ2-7	CASSPSLSDRVTYEQYF	TGTGCCAGCAGTCCAAGCCTCTCGGACCGGGTTACCTACGAGCAGTACTTC
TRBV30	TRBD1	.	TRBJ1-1	CAWEEGTVQNTEAFF	TGTGCCTGGGAGGAGGGGACAGTCCAAAACACTGAAGCTTTCTTT
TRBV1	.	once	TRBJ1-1	CTSSQPPDGNTEAFF	TGCACCAGCAGCCAACCACCAGACGGTAACACTGAAGCTTTCTTT
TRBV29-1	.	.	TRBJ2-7	CSVEGGSLSYEQYF	TGCAGCGTTGAAGGGGGGTCACTCTCCTACGAGCAGTACTTC
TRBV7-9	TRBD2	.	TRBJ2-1	CASSLLGGSANEQFF	TGTGCCAGCAGCTTACTGGGCGGGAGTGCTAATGAGCAGTTCTTC
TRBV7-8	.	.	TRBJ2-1	CASSSWLLGGNEQFF	TGTGCCAGCAGCTCTTGGCTTTTAGGTGGGAATGAGCAGTTCTTC
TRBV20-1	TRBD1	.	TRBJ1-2	CSAPYDRAYGYTF	TGCAGTGCTCCATATGACAGGGCCTATGGCTACACCTTC
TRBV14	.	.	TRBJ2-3	CASSQDHTDTQYF	TGTGCCAGCAGCCAAGATCATACAGATACGCAGTATTTT
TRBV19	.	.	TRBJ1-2	CASSSSLRQVGYGYTF	TGTGCCAGTAGCTCGTCCTTAAGGCAGGTGGGCTATGGCTACACCTTC
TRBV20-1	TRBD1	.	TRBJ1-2	CSARDLRGTGSKNYGYTF	TGCAGTGCTAGAGATCTAAGGGGGACAGGGAGCAAGAACTATGGCTACACCTTC
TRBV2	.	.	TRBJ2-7	CASRAVLDEQYF	TGTGCCAGCAGGGCCGTTCTGGACGAGCAGTACTTC
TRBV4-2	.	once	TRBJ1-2	CASSQDWPSGGYGYTF	TGTGCCAGCAGCCAAGATTGGCCCTCTGGCGGCTATGGCTACACCTTC
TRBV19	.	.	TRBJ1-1	CASSIRRVNTEAFF	TGTGCCAGTAGTATACGGAGGGTGAACACTGAAGCTTTCTTT
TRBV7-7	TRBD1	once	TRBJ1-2	CASSLAGSGQGANGYTF	TGTGCTAGCAGCTTAGCGGGGTCGGGGCAGGGGGCGAATGGCTACACCTTC
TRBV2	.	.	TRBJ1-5	CASREGSMGHQPQHF	TGTGCCAGCCGAGAGGGGAGCATGGGACATCAGCCCCAGCATTTT
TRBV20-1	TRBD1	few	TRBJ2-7	CSAYGQGEPSYEQYF	TGCAGTGCTTATGGACAGGGGGAACCCTCCTACGAGCAGTACTTC
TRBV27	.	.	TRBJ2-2	CASSFSRTGELFF	TGTGCCAGCAGTTTTTCGAGGACCGGGGAGCTGTTTTTT
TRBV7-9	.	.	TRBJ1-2	CASSFEGGNGYTF	TGTGCCAGCAGCTTTGAAGGGGGTAATGGCTACACCTTC
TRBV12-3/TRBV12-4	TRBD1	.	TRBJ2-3	CASSLFGDSGDTQYF	TGTGCCAGCAGTTTATTTGGGGACAGTGGAGATACGCAGTATTTT
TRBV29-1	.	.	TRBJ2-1	CSVEYIGNEQFF	TGCAGCGTTGAATATATAGGCAATGAGCAGTTCTTC